The T cell receptor (beta chain) described here comes from a study of T cell repertoires in cytomegalovirus infection. Study details: HLA-B-restricted CMV epitopes that are well studied were used alongside recently identified HLA-C-restricted ones. It was the public TCR beta signatures that indicated both CMV infection and matching HLA type. Study findings and constraints: Predominance within the ex vivo response was attributable to HLA-C-restricted CMV-specific TCR beta clonotypes.

A remark on this clonotype: Its target is not known.

TCRdb re-called the reads through MiXCR, storing one row per CDR3 protein. The sample has 40,000 to 55,000 distinct CDR3 sequences, around 23% seen once. The sequenced sample was CD8+ T cells from cultured PBMCs, obtained from culture after CMV antigen stimulation. The sequence was collected from a human donor in good health (CMV status not recorded). Some clones in this sample may be carry-over from other donors' samples.

The CDR3, as DNA: TGTGCCAGCAGCTTACAGGGGGGCAAGCAGTACTTC. Protein: CASSLQGGKQYF. This chain joins TRBV11-1 and TRBJ2-7; D is possibly TRBD1 (7 bases). V was trimmed by 2 bases and J by 8 bases, leaving 10 bases between them. Germline-derived CDR1 and CDR2 are SGHAT and FQDESV (reference sequence). This CDR3 contains 12 residues.